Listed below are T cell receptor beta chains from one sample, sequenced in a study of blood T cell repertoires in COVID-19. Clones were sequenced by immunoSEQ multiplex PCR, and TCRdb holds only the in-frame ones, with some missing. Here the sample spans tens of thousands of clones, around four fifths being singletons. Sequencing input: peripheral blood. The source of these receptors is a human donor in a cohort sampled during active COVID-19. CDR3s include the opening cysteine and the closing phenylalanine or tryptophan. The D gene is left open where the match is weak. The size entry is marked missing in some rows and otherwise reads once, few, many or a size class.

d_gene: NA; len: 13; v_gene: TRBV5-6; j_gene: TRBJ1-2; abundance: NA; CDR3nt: TGTGCCAGCAGCCATCGGGGCGGGGAGGGCTACACCTTC; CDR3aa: CASSHRGGEGYTF
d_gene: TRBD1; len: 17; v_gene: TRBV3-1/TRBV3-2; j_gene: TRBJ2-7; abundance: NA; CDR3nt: TGTGCCAGCAGCCAAGATCGGGGTCGGACAGGGGGCTACGAGCAGTACTTC; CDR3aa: CASSQDRGRTGGYEQYF
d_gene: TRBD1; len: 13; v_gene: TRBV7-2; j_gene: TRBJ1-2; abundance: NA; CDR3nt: TGTGCCAGCAGCTTAGACAGGGGTTATGGCTACACCTTC; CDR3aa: CASSLDRGYGYTF
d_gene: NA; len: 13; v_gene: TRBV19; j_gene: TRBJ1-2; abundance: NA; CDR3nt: TGTGCCAGTAGTAGTACAGGCGCCTATGGCTACACCTTC; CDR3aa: CASSSTGAYGYTF
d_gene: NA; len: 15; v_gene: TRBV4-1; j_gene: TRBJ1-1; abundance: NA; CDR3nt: TGCGCCAGCAGCCAAGCCCCAGGGATGAACACTGAAGCTTTCTTT; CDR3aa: CASSQAPGMNTEAFF
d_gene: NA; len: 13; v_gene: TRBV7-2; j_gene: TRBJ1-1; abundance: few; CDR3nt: TGTGCCAGCAGCTTAGAGGGGATAACTGAAGCTTTCTTT; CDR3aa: CASSLEGITEAFF
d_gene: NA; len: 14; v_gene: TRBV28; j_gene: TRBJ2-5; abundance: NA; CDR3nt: TGTGCCAGCAGTTTGGTATCGGGAGTTGAGACCCAGTACTTC; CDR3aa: CASSLVSGVETQYF
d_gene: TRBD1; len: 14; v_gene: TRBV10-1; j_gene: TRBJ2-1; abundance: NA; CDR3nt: TGCGCCAGCAGAGGGGGACAGGCAACCCATGAGCAGTTCTTC; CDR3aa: CASRGGQATHEQFF
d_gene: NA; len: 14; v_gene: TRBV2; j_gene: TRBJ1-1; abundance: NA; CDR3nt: TGTGCCAGCAGTGAGGTGGGCACGCTCACTGAAGCTTTCTTT; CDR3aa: CASSEVGTLTEAFF
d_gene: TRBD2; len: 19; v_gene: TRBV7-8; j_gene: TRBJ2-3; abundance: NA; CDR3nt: TGTGCCAGCAGCTTACAGTCCAGCGGGGGGGCAGGCGACACAGATACGCAGTATTTT; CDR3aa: CASSLQSSGGAGDTDTQYF
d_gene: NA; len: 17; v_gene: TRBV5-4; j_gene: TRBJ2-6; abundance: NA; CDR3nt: TGTGCCAGCAGCCTTAACGCGGGCCTCTCTGGGGCCAACGTCCTGACTTTC; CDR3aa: CASSLNAGLSGANVLTF
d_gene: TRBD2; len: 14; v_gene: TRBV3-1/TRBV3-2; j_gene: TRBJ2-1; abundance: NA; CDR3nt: TGTGCCAGCGATACAAGCGGGGGAGGCAATGAGCAGTTCTTC; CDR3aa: CASDTSGGGNEQFF
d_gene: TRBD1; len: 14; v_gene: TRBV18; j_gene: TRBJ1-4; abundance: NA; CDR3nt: TGTGCCAGCTCACTGACAGGGGGTAACGAAAAACTGTTTTTT; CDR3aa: CASSLTGGNEKLFF
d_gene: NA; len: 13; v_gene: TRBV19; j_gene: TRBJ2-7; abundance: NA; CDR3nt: TGTGCCAGTTCCCCCCAAGGGGGCTACGAGCAGTACTTC; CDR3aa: CASSPQGGYEQYF
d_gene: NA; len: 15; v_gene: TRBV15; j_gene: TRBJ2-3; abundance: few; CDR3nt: TGTGCCACCAGCAGTCAGGGTTTTATTGGAGATACGCAGTATTTT; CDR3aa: CATSSQGFIGDTQYF
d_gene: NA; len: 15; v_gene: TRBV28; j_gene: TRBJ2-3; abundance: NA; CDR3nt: TGTGCCAGCAGCCCTCCCGGCCAGGGGACAGATACGCAGTATTTT; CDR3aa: CASSPPGQGTDTQYF
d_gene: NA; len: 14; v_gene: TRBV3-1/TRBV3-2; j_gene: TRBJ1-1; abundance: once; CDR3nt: TGTGCCAGCAGCCTATCGGGGGGGCACACTGAAGCTTTCTTT; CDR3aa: CASSLSGGHTEAFF